This T cell receptor beta chain was identified in a study of blood T cells in healthy people across ages. The use of a sample-barcoded 5' primer and a J-beta primer mix characterized a second PCR of roughly 6 to 11 cycles. TCRdb itself ran the 5' RACE reads through MiXCR, one entry per CDR3 protein. The table records under 2 million distinct CDR3 sequences, roughly 32% of them present only once. Per germline, CDR1 MNHEY and CDR2 SMNVEV (reference sequence). The CDR3 length is 15 residues. Deletions cut 0 bases from V and 6 bases from J, with 14 bases between. Study-level points and caveats: Unsorted PBMCs prevented conclusive naive versus antigen-experienced comparison.

Comment on this clonotype: As yet, its antigen is unknown.

V gene TRBV27 combines with J gene TRBJ1-2; tentative D call: TRBD1 (6 bases). Sequences were obtained from blood. This clonotype was sampled from a young woman in good health. CDR3: CASSLSRGLINGYTF. CDR3 nucleotide sequence: TGTGCCAGCAGTTTATCCAGGGGCCTAATTAATGGCTACACCTTC.